One sample yielded the 26 T cell receptor beta chains listed below, sequenced in a study of neurological immune-mediated disorders. One entry per CDR3 protein, called by TCRdb with MiXCR from the 5' RACE reads. Among under 80,000 distinct CDR3 sequences listed, 13% to 15% were seen once. Sequenced input: PBMCs. Receptor source: a woman in her forties or fifties in good health.

This clonotype came up many times. This chain connects TRBV7-8 to TRBJ1-5, with TRBD1 matching 7 bases. Germline V lookup: CDR1 SGHVS, CDR2 FQNEAQ. The CDR3 is made up of 16 amino acids. With V trimmed by 1 base and J by 6 bases, 9 bases remained unmatched. The CDR3 sequence is CASSLVGRGEGQPQHF. The DNA of the CDR3 is TGTGCCAGCAGCTTAGTCGGCAGGGGGGAGGGTCAGCCCCAGCATTTT.

This clonotype was counted at least ten times. The chain employs TRBV5-1 and TRBJ2-5, with D perhaps given as TRBD1 or TRBD2 (6 bases each). V dropped 1 base and J dropped 3 bases, with 13 bases sitting between them. The CDR3 is made up of 15 amino acids. Germline V gene data show CDR1 as SGHRS and CDR2 as YFSETQ. The CDR3 DNA is TGCGCCAGCAGCTTGTACTCGGGGGCTGAAGAGACCCAGTACTTC. It specifies CASSLYSGAEETQYF.

This clonotype was seen at least ten times. The chain employs TRBV14 and TRBJ1-2; D is unresolved. Germline values: CDR1 SGHDN, CDR2 FVKESK. Trimming pared 1 base from V and 3 bases from J, leaving 6 bases between. The CDR3 has 13 amino acids. DNA for the CDR3: TGTGCCAGCAGCCAAGGGGTCTACTATGGCTACACCTTC. Encoded protein: CASSQGVYYGYTF.

This clonotype was picked up many times. The chain employs TRBV5-8 and TRBJ1-2; TRBD1 aligns across 8 bases. Germline CDR1 and CDR2: SGHTS and YDEGEE. The V and J ends lost 4 bases and 3 bases, in that order; junction bases with no gene match: 5. This CDR3 is built from 14 residues. The CDR3 nucleotides are TGTGCCAGCAGCGCCGACAGGGGCGACTATGGCTACACCTTC. Translated: CASSADRGDYGYTF. The full variable domain, in which reference TRBV5-8 and TRBJ1-2 provide the parts outside the CDR3, is EAGVTQSPTHLIKTRGQQATLRCSPISGHTSVYWYQQALGLGLQFLLWYDEGEERNRGNFPPRFSGRQFPNYSSELNVNALELEDSALYLCASSADRGDYGYTFGSGTRLTVV.

The sample holds many counts of this clonotype. J is TRBJ2-2 and V is TRBV20-1; D unclear. Per germline, CDR1 DFQATT and CDR2 SNEGSKA (reference sequence). Between the trimmed V and J ends, which lost 1 base and 1 base, there was a span of 7 bases. The CDR3 spans 14 residues. CDR3 amino acids: CSARVAGNTGELFF. CDR3 bases: TGCAGTGCTAGAGTGGCCGGGAACACCGGGGAGCTGTTTTTT.

In its sample, this clonotype was seen many times. This chain uses TRBV5-1 with TRBJ2-5, with TRBD1 matching 10 bases. CDR1 is SGHRS and CDR2 is YFSETQ in the germline V gene. V was clipped by 2 bases and J by 4 bases; unmatched bases: 5. This CDR3 comprises 15 residues. The CDR3 region is CASSFGQGGGETQYF. The CDR3 DNA reads as TGCGCCAGCAGCTTCGGACAGGGGGGTGGAGAGACCCAGTACTTC.

This clonotype has at least ten counts. J is TRBJ2-7 and V is TRBV28; D gene ambiguous. Trimming pared 3 bases from V and 3 bases from J, leaving 12 bases between. Germline CDR1 and CDR2: MDHEN and SYDVKM. CDR3 length: 14 residues. CDR3 sequence (DNA): TGTGCCAGCAGTTTGACCGGGCCCAACTACGAGCAGTACTTC. Protein product: CASSLTGPNYEQYF.

This clonotype was seen ten or more times. V and J are TRBV4-1 and TRBJ2-5; D not certain. Trimming removed 0 bases from V and 2 bases from J, with 13 bases in between. The CDR3 spans 16 residues. The germline V gene has CDR1 MGHRA and CDR2 YSYEKL. CDR3 loop: CASSQEGLTSQETQYF. The CDR3 DNA is TGCGCCAGCAGCCAAGAAGGATTAACATCTCAAGAGACCCAGTACTTC.

The sample holds many counts of this clonotype. J is TRBJ1-5 and V is TRBV20-1, with D hard to call. Between the trimmed V and J ends, which lost 6 bases and 0 bases, there was a span of 12 bases. This CDR3 has 14 residues. Germline CDR1 and CDR2: DFQATT and SNEGSKA (reference sequence). CDR3 protein: CSAVVSDSNQPQHF. In DNA, the CDR3 is TGCAGTGCCGTAGTGTCTGATAGCAATCAGCCCCAGCATTTT.

This clonotype has ten or more counts. The rearrangement links TRBV5-1 to TRBJ2-7, with 8 positions matching TRBD2. The trim removed 4 bases at V and 6 bases at J, leaving 6 bases unmatched. The germline gives CDR1 SGHRS, CDR2 YFSETQ. CDR3 length equals 13 residues. The CDR3 sequence is CASSSLAGSEQYF. CDR3 DNA sequence: TGCGCCAGCAGCAGCTTAGCGGGGAGCGAGCAGTACTTC.

This clonotype has a count of ten or more. This sequence joins TRBV5-1 and TRBJ2-2; the match to TRBD1 covers 8 bases. V trimming: 7 bases; J trimming: 5 bases; junction bases outside the gene matches: 1. This CDR3 has 12 amino acids. Germline values: CDR1 SGHRS, CDR2 YFSETQ. The CDR3 loop is CASGQGTGELFF. The DNA of the CDR3 is TGCGCCAGCGGACAGGGAACCGGGGAGCTGTTTTTT.

This clonotype was detected many times. The chain joins TRBV7-2 to TRBJ1-5; TRBD1 agrees at 7 bases. Per the germline V gene, CDR1 is SGHTA and CDR2 is FQGNSA. The CDR3 extends over 15 amino acids. V shed 4 bases, J shed 9 bases, and the junction held 12 bases outside the gene matches. The CDR3 reads CASSSDGTEARPQHF. For the CDR3, the DNA is TGTGCCAGCAGCTCGGACGGGACAGAAGCCAGGCCCCAGCATTTT.

This clonotype was seen ten or more times. The genes are TRBV5-1 and TRBJ2-1; no clear D gene. Germline V gives CDR1 SGHRS, CDR2 YFSETQ. The CDR3 extends over 13 amino acids. Trimming removed 5 bases from V and 9 bases from J, with 15 bases in between. In DNA, the CDR3 is TGCGCCAGCAGATCTGGTGGATCTCTTGAGCAGTTCTTC. It is translated as CASRSGGSLEQFF.

Ten or more counts support this clonotype. This chain uses TRBV5-1 with TRBJ1-2; D perhaps matches TRBD1 (5 bases). The CDR3 covers 15 residues. CDR1 and CDR2 from the germline V gene are SGHRS and YFSETQ. Trimming took off 4 bases at V and 4 bases at J, with 17 bases between the two ends. The CDR3 loop reads CASSIGDRDVYGYTF. CDR3 DNA: TGCGCCAGCAGCATCGGGGACCGGGACGTCTATGGCTACACCTTC.

The chain recombines TRBV12-3 or TRBV12-4 with TRBJ2-3; 12 nucleotides agree with TRBD2. J was trimmed by 5 bases and V by 5 bases; bases with no gene match: 11. The CDR3 length is 17 residues. CDR3 protein: CASSRPWTSGIGDTQYF. The CDR3 DNA sequence: TGTGCCAGCAGTAGACCCTGGACTAGCGGGATTGGAGATACGCAGTATTTT.

The table lists this clonotype with many counts. CDR3: CANKALMGEGGGYNEQFF. CDR3 DNA: TGTGCCAACAAAGCGCTTATGGGGGAGGGGGGCGGCTACAATGAGCAGTTCTTC. The rearrangement links TRBV7-9 to TRBJ2-1, with a tentative D call TRBD2 (7 bases). The CDR3 consists of 18 residues. Per germline, CDR1 SEHNR and CDR2 FQNEAQ (reference sequence). V dropped 10 bases and J dropped 3 bases, with 28 bases sitting between them.

This clonotype came up many times. This chain joins TRBV18 and TRBJ2-1; D may be TRBD1 (5 bases). Germline CDR1 KGHSH, CDR2 LQKENI. The CDR3 runs 15 residues. Trimming took off 2 bases at V and 2 bases at J, with 10 bases between the two ends. The CDR3 DNA is TGTGCCAGCTCACCAAACCAGGGCCCCTACAATGAGCAGTTCTTC. This codes for CASSPNQGPYNEQFF.

This clonotype was counted at least ten times. The V and J genes are TRBV12-3 or TRBV12-4 and TRBJ2-2; no clear D gene. This CDR3 is built from 11 residues. V lost 3 bases and J lost 6, with 2 bases in between. CDR3 bases: TGTGCCAGCAGTTTCCCCGGGGAGCTGTTTTTT. Amino acids: CASSFPGELFF.

This clonotype was counted at least ten times. The V and J genes are TRBV14 and TRBJ2-3; 9 positions agree with TRBD2. CDR1 and CDR2 from the germline V gene are SGHDN and FVKESK. The junction had 0 bases not matched to a gene; V was cut back by 2 bases and J by 3 bases. The length of the CDR3 is 14 residues. CDR3 amino acids: CASSQLAGTDTQYF. Here the CDR3 DNA reads TGTGCCAGCAGCCAACTAGCGGGGACAGATACGCAGTATTTT.

On this clonotype itself: A much larger clone sits a single nucleotide away, making a read error possible. The CDR3 reads CTSSLSKNSYEQYF. The CDR3 bases are TGTACCAGCAGTTTATCTAAAAACTCCTACGAGCAGTACTTC. This rearrangement joins TRBV27 to TRBJ2-7; no firm D call. Germline assignment: CDR1 MNHEY and CDR2 SMNVEV (reference sequence). CDR3 length equals 14 residues.

This clonotype was counted ten times or more. V and J are TRBV14 and TRBJ2-7, with unresolved D. V gave up 0 bases and J gave up 5 bases, with 8 bases separating them. From germline, CDR1 is SGHDN and CDR2 FVKESK. The CDR3 contains 13 residues. Written as DNA, the CDR3 is TGTGCCAGCAGCCAAGAAAGCCACGACGAGCAGTACTTC. Its translation is CASSQESHDEQYF.

This clonotype showed up many times. The rearrangement joins TRBV20-1 to TRBJ1-1; TRBD1 might be the D (5 bases). This CDR3 spans 15 amino acids. The germline CDR1 and CDR2 sequences are DFQATT and SNEGSKA (reference sequence). The germline V and J ends were trimmed by 0 bases and 4 bases, with 15 bases remaining between them. CDR3 DNA sequence: TGCAGTGCTAGAGACCCCCAAAAGGGGAGCACTGAAGCTTTCTTT. Its protein product is CSARDPQKGSTEAFF.

This clonotype was seen repeatedly, ten times or more. The chain recombines TRBV6-6 with TRBJ1-4, with TRBD1 matching 7 bases. The V segment lost 6 bases and the J segment 4 bases; nucleotides outside the gene matches: 5. From germline, CDR1 is MNHNY and CDR2 SVGAGI (reference sequence). This CDR3 contains 14 residues. In DNA, the CDR3 is TGTGCCAGCAGAGACAGGGCCCTTAATGAAAAACTGTTTTTT. Its protein is CASRDRALNEKLFF.

Ten or more counts support this clonotype. The rearrangement links TRBV5-1 to TRBJ2-5; D could derive from TRBD1 or TRBD2 (5 bases each). CDR1 is SGHRS, CDR2 YFSETQ, per germline. V was shortened by 4 bases and J by 2 bases, with 9 bases between the two germline ends. The length of the CDR3 is 13 residues. DNA for the CDR3: TGCGCCAGCAGCCAGGGACCACAAGAGACCCAGTACTTC. Translated, it gives CASSQGPQETQYF.

In its sample, this clonotype was seen many times. CDR3 sequence (DNA): TGTGCCAGCAGCTGGACAGGGAAATACGGCACAGATACGCAGTATTTT. This translates into CASSWTGKYGTDTQYF. The V and J genes are TRBV2 and TRBJ2-3; 8 nucleotides agree with TRBD1. The trim removed 6 bases at V and 1 base at J, leaving 9 bases unmatched. CDR1 is SNHLY, CDR2 FYNNEI, per germline. This CDR3 is 16 amino acids long.

This clonotype has ten or more counts. CDR3 nucleotide sequence: TGCGCCAGCAGCTTGGATGGACAGGGGGCGGGAAACATTCAGTACTTC. As protein: CASSLDGQGAGNIQYF. The chain has TRBV5-1 and TRBJ2-4; TRBD1 matches at 11 bases. The germline V gene encodes CDR1 SGHRS and CDR2 YFSETQ. This CDR3 has 16 amino acids. V lost 0 bases and J lost 6; bases outside the gene matches: 5.